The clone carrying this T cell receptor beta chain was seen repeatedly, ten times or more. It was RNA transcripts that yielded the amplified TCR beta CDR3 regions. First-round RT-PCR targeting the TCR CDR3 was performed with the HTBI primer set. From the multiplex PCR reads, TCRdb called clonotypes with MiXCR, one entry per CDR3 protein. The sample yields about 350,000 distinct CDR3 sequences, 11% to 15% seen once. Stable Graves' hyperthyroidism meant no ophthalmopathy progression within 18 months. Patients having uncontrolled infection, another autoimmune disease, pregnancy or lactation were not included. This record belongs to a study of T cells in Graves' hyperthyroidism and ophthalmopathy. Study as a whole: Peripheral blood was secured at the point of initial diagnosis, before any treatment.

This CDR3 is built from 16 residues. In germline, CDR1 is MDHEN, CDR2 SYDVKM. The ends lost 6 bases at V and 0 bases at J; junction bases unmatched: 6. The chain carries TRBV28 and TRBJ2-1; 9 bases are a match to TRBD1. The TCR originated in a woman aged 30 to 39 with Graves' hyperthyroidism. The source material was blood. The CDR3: CASRTPGQGSYNEQFF. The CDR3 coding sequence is TGTGCCAGCAGAACTCCGGGACAGGGCTCCTACAATGAGCAGTTCTTC.